The entry below gives a single TCR beta chain sequence along with its context. Its specificity is not known. The assay was immunoSEQ multiplex PCR, and TCRdb's table has in-frame clones only and misses some. The sample consists of under 200,000 clones, over 85% of them appearing once. This record belongs to a study of T cell responses to AZD1222 COVID-19 vaccine. The study, taken as a whole, reports: Clonal diversity was possibly underestimated, and the donors were mostly white British, with more females. Repertoire sampling happened only post peak T cell response. Spike-specific TCR repertoires showed rising breadth and depth after two AZD1222 doses.

Germline values: CDR1 SGHTA, CDR2 FQGNSA. The V end lost 3 bases, the J end lost 8 bases, and 11 bases lay between the germline ends. This CDR3 is 13 amino acids long. The starting material was peripheral blood, obtained on day 0 of AZD1222 vaccination. The chain joins TRBV7-2 to TRBJ2-1, with D unclear. The sequence was collected from an adult in good health. This chain's CDR3 is CASSFAESDEQFF. The DNA for the CDR3 is TGTGCCAGCAGCTTCGCCGAGAGCGATGAGCAGTTCTTC.